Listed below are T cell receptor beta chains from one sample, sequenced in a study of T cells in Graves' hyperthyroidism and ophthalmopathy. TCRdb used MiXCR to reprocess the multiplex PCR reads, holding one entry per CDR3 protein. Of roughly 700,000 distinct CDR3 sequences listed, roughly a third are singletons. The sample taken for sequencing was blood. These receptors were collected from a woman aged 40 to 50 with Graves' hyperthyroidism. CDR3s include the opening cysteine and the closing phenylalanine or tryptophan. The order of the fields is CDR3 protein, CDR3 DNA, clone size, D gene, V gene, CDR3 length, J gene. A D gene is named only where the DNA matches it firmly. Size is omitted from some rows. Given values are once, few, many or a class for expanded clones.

CASSQGGQGREAFF TGCGCCAGCAGCCAGGGGGGACAGGGGCGAGAAGCTTTCTTT few TRBD1 TRBV4-1 14 TRBJ1-1
CASSSTTGRHGYTF TGTGCTAGCAGCTCCACCACAGGGAGGCATGGCTACACCTTC NA NA TRBV7-7 14 TRBJ1-2
CASSPREGQAEAFF TGTGCCAGCTCACCAAGAGAGGGGCAAGCTGAAGCTTTCTTT few NA TRBV18 14 TRBJ1-1
CASSQEGTVGYTF TGCGCCAGCAGCCAAGAGGGGACAGTTGGCTACACCTTC many TRBD1 TRBV4-3 13 TRBJ1-2
CASSLMGPGAYGYTF TGTGCCAGCAGTTTAATGGGCCCAGGGGCCTATGGCTACACCTTC NA NA TRBV27 15 TRBJ1-2
CASSKYLGYTF TGTGCCAGCAGCAAGTACCTTGGCTACACCTTC few NA TRBV7-9 11 TRBJ1-2
CATSKRTGGEETQYF TGTGCCACCAGCAAAAGGACAGGGGGCGAAGAGACCCAGTACTTC NA TRBD1 TRBV15 15 TRBJ2-5
CASSSMGGYPAPPYEQYF TGTGCCAGCAGCTCGATGGGAGGGTATCCCGCCCCCCCCTACGAGCAGTACTTC NA TRBD2 TRBV7-9 18 TRBJ2-7
CASSEAGGTDSGNTIYF TGTGCCAGCAGTGAGGCTGGGGGGACAGACTCTGGAAACACCATATATTTT NA TRBD1 TRBV25-1 17 TRBJ1-3
CASSTRARGETQYF TGTGCCAGCAGTACCCGGGCCAGAGGCGAGACCCAGTACTTC NA NA TRBV25-1 14 TRBJ2-5
CSAAPGLWETQYF TGCAGTGCAGCACCGGGACTGTGGGAGACCCAGTACTTC few NA TRBV20-1 13 TRBJ2-5
CASMGRGRTGELFF TGTGCCAGTATGGGGAGGGGGCGTACCGGGGAGCTGTTTTTT many NA TRBV19 14 TRBJ2-2
CASQKLWDGQETQYF TGTGCCAGCCAAAAGCTGTGGGACGGGCAAGAGACCCAGTACTTC NA NA TRBV28 15 TRBJ2-5
CASNQASGRGETQYF TGTGCCAGCAACCAGGCCAGTGGACGAGGGGAGACCCAGTACTTC NA NA TRBV5-8 15 TRBJ2-5
CASSMGGGRGNTEAFF TGTGCCAGTAGCATGGGAGGGGGCCGGGGGAACACTGAAGCTTTCTTT NA TRBD1 TRBV19 16 TRBJ1-1
CASSGALNTEAFF TGTGCCAGTAGCGGGGCCCTGAACACTGAAGCTTTCTTT many NA TRBV19 13 TRBJ1-1
CASSYTDSYGYTF TGTGCCAGCAGCTACACCGACAGTTATGGCTACACCTTC few NA TRBV5-6 13 TRBJ1-2
CASRRRGNTGETQYF TGTGCCAGTCGTCGGAGGGGAAACACCGGGGAGACCCAGTACTTC NA NA TRBV7-2 15 TRBJ2-5
CASSNIGAAEPQHF TGTGCCAGCTCAAACATCGGGGCCGCCGAGCCCCAGCATTTT many NA TRBV11-2 14 TRBJ1-5
CASTTLETPYAYF TGTGCCAGCACAACTCTGGAAACACCATATGCTTATTTT many NA TRBV7-8 13 TRBJ1-3
CASSGVADTQYF TGCGCCAGCAGTGGGGTCGCAGATACGCAGTATTTT NA NA TRBV10-1 12 TRBJ2-3
CASSAGAGSNQPQHF TGTGCCAGCAGTGCAGGGGCCGGGAGCAATCAGCCCCAGCATTTT NA NA TRBV25-1 15 TRBJ1-5
CSARAGGLNSPLRF TGCAGTGCTAGAGCGGGCGGTCTTAATTCACCCCTCCGCTTT NA NA TRBV20-1 14 TRBJ1-6
CASRDRNLSNQPQHF TGTGCCAGCAGGGACAGAAACCTTAGCAATCAGCCCCAGCATTTT NA NA TRBV27 15 TRBJ1-5
CASSSTAGAGGF TGTGCCAGCAGTTCAACGGCAGGGGCGGGGGGCTTT NA NA TRBV7-9 12 TRBJ1-1
CASSSNPGQETQYF TGTGCCAGCAGCTCCAACCCGGGGCAAGAGACCCAGTACTTC NA NA TRBV7-2 14 TRBJ2-5
CATSGPGLAGFYGYTF TGTGCCACCAGTGGCCCTGGACTAGCGGGATTCTATGGCTACACCTTC NA NA TRBV24-1 16 TRBJ1-2
CASSQDIGRGTYEQYF TGCGCCAGCAGCCAAGATATAGGCAGGGGCACCTACGAGCAGTACTTC once NA TRBV4-1 16 TRBJ2-7